These 19 T cell receptor beta chains originate from one sample sequenced in a study of blood T cell repertoires in COVID-19. Assay: immunoSEQ multiplex PCR; the TCRdb copy retains only in-frame clones and omits some. The sample holds roughly 100,000 clones; approximately 88% are singletons and the top ten take 9.5% to 15%. Source material: peripheral blood. Receptors originate from a human donor in a cohort sampled during active COVID-19.

The CDR3 here is CATSRDAGSEAFF. The CDR3, as DNA: TGTGCCACCAGCAGAGATGCGGGGTCTGAAGCTTTCTTT. V gene TRBV15 combines with J gene TRBJ1-1; D uncertain. CDR1 is LNHNV, CDR2 YYDKDF, per germline (reference sequence). Trimming left V 0 bases short and J 6 bases short, with 8 bases between. The length of the CDR3 is 13 residues.

The chain recombines TRBV21-1 with TRBJ1-1. TRBV21-1 is recorded as a pseudogene. This CDR3 contains 17 residues. This chain's CDR3 is CASSKSAQKRMNTEAFF. CDR3 bases: TGTGCCAGCAGCAAATCTGCACAAAAGCGAATGAACACTGAAGCTTTCTTT.

This clone was recorded once. This sequence joins TRBV5-1 and TRBJ2-1; 8 bases are shared with TRBD2. Germline V gives CDR1 SGHRS, CDR2 YFSETQ. CDR3 size: 14 residues. V lost 1 base to trimming and J lost 7 bases; unmatched junction nucleotides: 4. The CDR3 loop is CASSLSGGVNEQFF. The CDR3 bases are TGCGCCAGCAGCTTGAGCGGGGGAGTAAATGAGCAGTTCTTC.

The genes are TRBV19 and TRBJ2-7; TRBD2 matches at 10 bases. Unmatched junction bases numbered 4, after V lost 5 bases and J lost 0 bases. This CDR3 comprises 15 residues. The germline gives CDR1 LNHDA, CDR2 SQIVND (reference sequence). CDR3 region: CASSELAGTSYEQYF. The CDR3 coding sequence is TGTGCCAGTAGTGAACTAGCGGGGACCTCCTACGAGCAGTACTTC.

The CDR3 DNA sequence: TGTGCCAGCAGCGGGGGACTCCAGGACTATGGCTACACCTTC. This translates into CASSGGLQDYGYTF. The chain recombines TRBV5-5 with TRBJ1-2, with a weak D call TRBD1 (5 bases). The germline CDR1 and CDR2 sequences are SGHKS and YYEKEE (reference sequence). Between the trimmed V and J ends, which lost 4 bases and 3 bases, there was a span of 13 bases. The CDR3 totals 14 residues.

The chain uses TRBV19 and TRBJ1-2; D not resolved. V lost 7 bases, J lost 6 bases, and 12 bases lay in between. CDR1 and CDR2 (germline): LNHDA, SQIVND (reference sequence). This CDR3 has 12 amino acids. CDR3 residues: CASIDTPDGYTF. In DNA form, the CDR3 reads TGTGCCAGTATTGACACCCCGGATGGCTACACCTTC.

Concerning this clone itself: Other nucleotide sequences from this sample produce the same CDR3. The genes are TRBV18 and TRBJ1-1, with 9 bases aligning to TRBD1. V trimming: 3 bases; J trimming: 2 bases; junction bases outside the gene matches: 7. Germline lookup yields CDR1 KGHSH and CDR2 LQKENI. This CDR3 has 16 residues. CDR3 amino acids: CASSPPGQGFNTEAFF. CDR3 bases: TGTGCCAGCTCACCCCCGGGACAGGGATTCAACACTGAAGCTTTCTTT.

The J gene is TRBJ2-3, the V gene TRBV4-2; 13 bases match TRBD2. This CDR3 spans 16 amino acids. Looked up from germline, CDR1 is LGHNA and CDR2 is YNFKEQ. V was pared by 5 bases and J by 5 bases, with 7 bases of the junction left unmatched. CDR3 loop: CASSTGLAGDGDTQYF. The CDR3 DNA is TGTGCCAGCAGCACCGGACTAGCGGGGGATGGAGATACGCAGTATTTT.

V is TRBV2 and J is TRBJ1-1, with D maybe TRBD1 (6 bases). Trimming shortened V by 6 bases and J by 5 bases, and 10 bases separated the two germline ends. Per germline, CDR1 SNHLY and CDR2 FYNNEI. The CDR3 runs to 12 residues. The CDR3 sequence is CASRGQLTEAFF. The CDR3, as DNA: TGTGCCAGCAGGGGACAATTGACTGAAGCTTTCTTT.

This clone was seen a few times. This chain links TRBV10-3 with TRBJ1-2, with 7 bases aligning to TRBD1. CDR3 size: 16 residues. V lost 3 bases to trimming and J lost 3 bases; unmatched junction nucleotides: 10. Germline V gene data show CDR1 as ENHRY and CDR2 as SYGVKD. The CDR3 loop reads CAISELGTVVDYGYTF. The CDR3 DNA follows: TGTGCCATCAGTGAACTTGGGACAGTGGTGGACTATGGCTACACCTTC.

The chain recombines TRBV10-3 with TRBJ1-4; 7 positions agree with TRBD1. Germline V gives CDR1 ENHRY, CDR2 SYGVKD. V lost 10 bases to trimming and J lost 7 bases; unmatched junction nucleotides: 9. The CDR3 totals 13 residues. CDR3 DNA: TGTGCCAGCAGAAACAGGGGTGGTGAAAAACTGTTTTTT. Translation: CASRNRGGEKLFF.

J is TRBJ2-1 and V is TRBV5-1; 10 nucleotides align to TRBD1. Germline trimming cut 3 bases from V and 7 bases from J; bases unmatched to any gene: 7. This CDR3 is 15 amino acids long. CDR1 SGHRS and CDR2 YFSETQ come from the germline V gene. CDR3 amino acids: CASSSGQGDRNEQFF. The CDR3 DNA follows: TGCGCCAGCAGCTCTGGACAGGGGGATCGTAATGAGCAGTTCTTC.

This chain connects TRBV13 to TRBJ1-6; D is uncertain. CDR3 length: 15 amino acids. CDR1 and CDR2 (germline): PRHDT, FYEKMQ (reference sequence). Trimming left V 1 base short and J 10 bases short, with 14 bases between. CDR3 sequence reads: CASSLERGSGSPLHF. The DNA for the CDR3 is TGTGCCAGCAGCTTAGAGAGAGGGAGTGGGTCACCCCTCCACTTT.

The rearrangement joins TRBV28 to TRBJ2-7; TRBD1 agrees at 9 bases. Trimming at V came to 6 bases and at J to 5 bases, leaving 11 bases not matched to a gene. The germline CDR1 and CDR2 sequences are MDHEN and SYDVKM. The CDR3 sequence is 15 residues long. The CDR3 coding sequence is TGTGCCAGCAGCCGTAACAGGGGGCGCGTTCACGAGCAGTACTTC. This codes for CASSRNRGRVHEQYF.

Only a few counts were recorded for this clone. The V gene is TRBV25-1, the J gene TRBJ1-6; D call uncertain. V lost 1 base, J lost 10 bases, and 17 bases lay in between. Looked up from germline, CDR1 is MGHDK and CDR2 is SYGVNS. The CDR3 runs 16 residues. The CDR3 sequence is CASSESFVRYGSPLHF. CDR3 nucleotide sequence: TGTGCCAGCAGTGAATCCTTCGTCAGGTACGGATCACCCCTCCACTTT.

This chain links TRBV5-1 with TRBJ1-2; D is perhaps TRBD1 (5 bases). The CDR3 covers 13 residues. Germline V gene lookup returns CDR1 SGHRS and CDR2 YFSETQ. The V gene lost 0 bases and the J gene lost 8 bases, with 11 bases spanning the gap. CDR3 protein: CASSLEDGGGYTF. CDR3 DNA sequence: TGCGCCAGCAGCTTGGAGGACGGGGGAGGCTACACCTTC.

This clone has just a few counts. The chain recombines TRBV7-9 with TRBJ2-5; 8 bases agree with TRBD1. J gave up 4 bases and V 7 bases, and 5 bases lay outside the gene matches. The germline V gene has CDR1 SEHNR and CDR2 FQNEAQ (reference sequence). The CDR3 covers 13 residues. CDR3 nucleotides: TGTGCCAGCAAGGACAGGGCAGGAGAGACCCAGTACTTC. Translated: CASKDRAGETQYF.

This clone has only one observation. The chain joins TRBV5-5 to TRBJ1-2; D uncertain. The CDR3 sequence is 14 residues long. Germline assignment: CDR1 SGHKS and CDR2 YYEKEE (reference sequence). V dropped 0 bases and J dropped 8 bases, with 14 bases sitting between them. CDR3 in DNA: TGTGCCAGCAGCTTGGGTCGCGGAACGTACGGCTACACCTTC. This codes for CASSLGRGTYGYTF.

The chain is built from TRBV5-6 and TRBJ2-5; 7 bases match TRBD2. Trimming at V came to 2 bases and at J to 4 bases, leaving 11 bases not matched to a gene. Looked up from germline, CDR1 is SGHDT and CDR2 is YYEEEE. The CDR3 is made up of 16 amino acids. The CDR3 bases are TGTGCCAGCAGCTTCGCCGGTCTCCTAGCGGCAGAGACCCAGTACTTC. It encodes CASSFAGLLAAETQYF.